The 29 T cell receptor beta chains given below trace back to one sample, sequenced in a study of T cell repertoires in cytomegalovirus infection. MiXCR, run by TCRdb on the reads, gives a single entry per CDR3 protein. The data hold fewer than 700,000 distinct CDR3 sequences, with around 24% observed a single time. The sequenced sample was CD8+ T cells from PBMCs. All receptors derive from a human donor in good health (CMV status not recorded). Some clones in this sample may be carry-over from other donors' samples.

In the case of this clonotype: This may stem from a read error, because a much larger clone lies one nucleotide away. This chain joins TRBV6-1 and TRBJ1-5; D is uncertain. Germline CDR1 reads MNHNS; CDR2 reads SASEGT. This CDR3 comprises 14 residues. The V and J ends lost 8 bases and 2 bases respectively, with 13 bases between them. The DNA for the CDR3 is TGTGCCAGCTTCGGCGGGTATGGCAATCAGCCCCAGCATTTT. It is translated as CASFGGYGNQPQHF.

This clonotype has ten or more counts. V is TRBV19 and J is TRBJ1-2; no definite D call. This CDR3 spans 15 amino acids. V lost 6 bases to trimming and J lost 0 bases, with 14 bases between them. The germline gives CDR1 LNHDA, CDR2 SQIVND (reference sequence). This chain's CDR3 is CASRKFTEANYGYTF. The CDR3 bases are TGTGCCAGTAGGAAGTTCACCGAGGCTAACTATGGCTACACCTTC.

V and J are TRBV20-1 and TRBJ2-4, with D perhaps TRBD1 or TRBD2 (5 bases each). The CDR3 has 17 amino acids. The germline V and J ends were trimmed by 0 bases and 2 bases, with 17 bases remaining between them. Germline V gene lookup returns CDR1 DFQATT and CDR2 SNEGSKA (reference sequence). CDR3 DNA sequence: TGCAGTGCTAGAGATGGGGCGGTAGGAGGCCCCAAAAACATTCAGTACTTC. Its protein is CSARDGAVGGPKNIQYF.

In its sample, this clonotype was seen many times. V is TRBV7-9 and J is TRBJ1-4; D ambiguous. V was shortened by 5 bases and J by 4 bases, with 14 bases between the two germline ends. Germline-derived CDR1 and CDR2 are SEHNR and FQNEAQ (reference sequence). The CDR3 has 15 residues. Here the CDR3 DNA reads TGTGCCAGCAGCCTAAGAGGTCGGGGTAATGAAAAACTGTTTTTT. This encodes CASSLRGRGNEKLFF. The full variable domain, in which reference TRBV7-9 and TRBJ1-4 provide the parts outside the CDR3, is DTGVSQNPRHKITKRGQNVTFRCDPISEHNRLYWYRQTLGQGPEFLTYFQNEAQLEKSRLLSDRFSAERPKGSFSTLEIQRTEQGDSAMYLCASSLRGRGNEKLFFGSGTQLSVL.

This clonotype was recorded at least ten times. This sequence joins TRBV29-1 and TRBJ1-2; D ambiguous. This CDR3 is 11 amino acids long. Germline V gives CDR1 SQVTM, CDR2 ANQGSEA. V lost 4 bases, J lost 9 bases, and 12 bases lay in between. DNA of the CDR3: TGCAGCGTTGTCACAAGGCAAAGCTACACCTTC. The encoded protein is CSVVTRQSYTF.

This clonotype has a handful of counts. The chain links TRBV7-8 to TRBJ2-3; perhaps TRBD2 as D (6 bases). The V end was cut by 1 base, the J end by 2 bases, with 10 bases between. The CDR3 is made up of 15 amino acids. CDR1 and CDR2 (germline): SGHVS, FQNEAQ. CDR3 protein: CASSLVREDTDTQYF. The CDR3 DNA follows: TGTGCCAGCAGCTTAGTTAGGGAGGACACAGATACGCAGTATTTT.

This clonotype came up a few times. The chain couples TRBV5-4 to TRBJ2-2, with 9 bases lining up with TRBD1. The CDR3 is 15 amino acids. Germline assignment: CDR1 SGHNT and CDR2 YYREEE (reference sequence). The junction had 4 bases not matched to a gene; V was cut back by 4 bases and J by 3 bases. CDR3 protein: CASSVRDRDTGELFF. The CDR3 nucleotides read TGTGCCAGCAGCGTCCGGGACAGGGACACCGGGGAGCTGTTTTTT.

V and J are TRBV28 and TRBJ2-7; 9 positions agree with TRBD1. The CDR3 is made up of 16 amino acids. CDR1 is MDHEN and CDR2 is SYDVKM in the germline V gene. V dropped 3 bases and J dropped 2; count of bases not matched to a gene: 8. CDR3: CASSFGGQGTAYEQYF. CDR3 coding DNA: TGTGCCAGCAGTTTCGGAGGACAGGGGACAGCCTACGAGCAGTACTTC.

Notes on this clonotype: Mismatch with germline at one junction end may stem from a read error. The chain recombines TRBV9 with TRBJ2-6, with D perhaps given as TRBD1 or TRBD2 (5 bases each). Germline V gene sequence: CDR1 SGDLS, CDR2 YYNGEE. CDR3 length: 18 residues. The CDR3 nucleotides read TGTGTCAGCAGCATGGGACGGGATTCCATCTCTGGGGCCAACGTCCTGACTTTC. This codes for CVSSMGRDSISGANVLTF.

The rearrangement uses TRBV28 and TRBJ2-3, with a possible D match to TRBD1 (5 bases). Germline assignment: CDR1 MDHEN and CDR2 SYDVKM. With 3 bases removed from V and 1 base from J, the gap between germline ends came to 14 bases. The CDR3 is 16 residues long. The CDR3 is CASSFGSGSGTDTQYF. The CDR3 nucleotides are TGTGCCAGCAGTTTTGGATCAGGGTCTGGCACAGATACGCAGTATTTT. Combining the CDR3 with reference TRBV28 and TRBJ2-3 gives the whole variable domain DVKVTQSSRYLVKRTGEKVFLECVQDMDHENMFWYRQDPGLGLRLIYFSYDVKMKEKGDIPEGYSVSREKKERFSLILESASTNQTSMYLCASSFGSGSGTDTQYFGPGTRLTVL.

J is TRBJ2-2 and V is TRBV11-2; 7 bases agree with TRBD2. With 7 bases clipped from V and 0 bases from J, the junction kept 5 bases outside the gene matches. Germline CDR1 SGHAT, CDR2 FQNNGV. The CDR3 extends over 15 amino acids. CDR3 bases: TGTGCCAGCATTGGGGGGGGTGCGAACACCGGGGAGCTGTTTTTT. Protein sequence: CASIGGGANTGELFF.

This clonotype was picked up a small number of times. The chain combines TRBV19 with TRBJ2-1; 8 nucleotides line up with TRBD1. This CDR3 spans 15 amino acids. The V gene's germline CDR1 is LNHDA and CDR2 SQIVND (reference sequence). The V segment lost 6 bases and the J segment 1 base; nucleotides outside the gene matches: 5. CDR3 residues: CASRPGQVSYNEQFF. The CDR3 DNA follows: TGTGCCAGTAGGCCGGGACAGGTTTCCTACAATGAGCAGTTCTTC.

This clonotype was seen more than once but under ten times. The CDR3 sequence is CASSLEGWADQPQHF. For the CDR3, the DNA is TGTGCCAGCAGTTTGGAGGGTTGGGCTGATCAGCCCCAGCATTTT. This chain uses TRBV28 with TRBJ1-5; D is unresolved. V was pared by 3 bases and J by 5 bases, with 14 bases between. Germline CDR1 MDHEN, CDR2 SYDVKM. There are 15 residues in the CDR3.

The V and J genes are TRBV14 and TRBJ1-3; D remains unclear. The V end was cut by 1 base, the J end by 2 bases, with 12 bases between. Looked up from germline, CDR1 is SGHDN and CDR2 is FVKESK. This CDR3 has 16 amino acids. Here the CDR3 reads CASSQGEIWPGNTIYF. The CDR3, as DNA: TGTGCCAGCAGCCAAGGGGAGATATGGCCTGGAAACACCATATATTTT.

A word on this clonotype: The junction shows a germline mismatch at one end, possibly a read error. The J gene is TRBJ2-5, the V gene TRBV12-3 or TRBV12-4; D possibly corresponds to TRBD2 (6 bases). The CDR3 has 15 residues. The CDR3 bases are TGTGCCAACAGTTTAGGACGGGGGATCCAAGAGACCCAGTACTTC. Amino acids: CANSLGRGIQETQYF.

This clonotype was seen only a few times. The chain has TRBV18 and TRBJ2-2; no clear D. V lost 0 bases, J lost 5 bases, and 10 bases lay in between. This CDR3 is 15 amino acids long. Germline CDR1 is KGHSH and CDR2 is LQKENI. The CDR3 DNA reads TGTGCCAGCTCACCACCGGCGCAGAAGACCGGGGAGCTGTTTTTT. The encoded protein is CASSPPAQKTGELFF. The full variable domain, completed using reference TRBV18 and TRBJ2-2, is NAGVMQNPRHLVRRRGQEARLRCSPMKGHSHVYWYRQLPEEGLKFMVYLQKENIIDESGMPKERFSAEFPKEGPSILRIQQVVRGDSAAYFCASSPPAQKTGELFFGEGSRLTVL.

This clonotype was seen repeatedly, ten times or more. The chain links TRBV28 to TRBJ1-5, with a possible D match to TRBD1 (5 bases). Trimming stripped 1 base from V and 5 bases from J, with 9 bases between. CDR3 length equals 14 residues. The germline gives CDR1 MDHEN, CDR2 SYDVKM. CDR3 nucleotide sequence: TGTGCCAGCAGTTTATCCGGGGGACATCAGCCCCAGCATTTT. Encoded protein: CASSLSGGHQPQHF.

The chain carries TRBV28 and TRBJ2-3, with a weak D call TRBD2 (6 bases). The V gene lost 10 bases and the J gene lost 4 bases, with 21 bases spanning the gap. There are 15 residues in the CDR3. Germline V gene lookup returns CDR1 MDHEN and CDR2 SYDVKM. The CDR3 bases are TGTGCCAACAGCCCCGGCCGGAGGGCTTCAGATACGCAGTATTTT. This codes for CANSPGRRASDTQYF.

The V and J genes are TRBV20-1 and TRBJ2-7; D not resolved. Germline CDR1 is DFQATT and CDR2 is SNEGSKA (reference sequence). Trimming removed 6 bases at V and 0 bases at J, with 12 bases between. This CDR3 has 13 amino acids. CDR3 bases: TGCAGTGCCGAGGTCAGTTTCTCCTACGAGCAGTACTTC. It specifies CSAEVSFSYEQYF.

This clonotype was observed a few times. In nucleotides, the CDR3 is TGTGCCAGCCACCGGGACTTGGATATCCATGGCTACACCTTC. This encodes CASHRDLDIHGYTF. The chain combines TRBV10-3 with TRBJ1-2; tentatively, D is TRBD1 (5 bases). Germline CDR1 is ENHRY and CDR2 is SYGVKD. V dropped 10 bases and J dropped 6 bases, with 21 bases sitting between them. The CDR3 is made up of 14 amino acids.

This clonotype was seen a few times. CDR3 nucleotide sequence: TGCAGCGCGACGGACAGGGGGGTCGGCGGCTACACCTTC. Its protein is CSATDRGVGGYTF. V usage is TRBV29-1 and J usage is TRBJ1-2, with 10 bases lining up with TRBD1. V gave up 7 bases and J gave up 8 bases; unmatched junction bases: 10. CDR1 SQVTM and CDR2 ANQGSEA come from the germline V gene. The CDR3 loop spans 13 amino acids.

This clonotype has at least ten counts. The chain employs TRBV6-5 and TRBJ1-1; no clear D gene. CDR3 length: 16 residues. With 0 bases removed from V and 4 bases from J, the gap between germline ends came to 15 bases. Per the germline V gene, CDR1 is MNHEY and CDR2 is SVGAGI. In nucleotides, the CDR3 is TGTGCCAGCAGTTACTCTACACCCACGATATTCACTGAAGCTTTCTTT. Amino acids: CASSYSTPTIFTEAFF.

V gene TRBV6-6 combines with J gene TRBJ2-7; 8 bases are a match to TRBD1. CDR3 length: 15 residues. CDR1 and CDR2 (germline): MNHNY, SVGAGI (reference sequence). V gave up 4 bases and J gave up 3 bases; unmatched junction bases: 8. CDR3 in amino acids: CASSFRGRADYEQYV. In nucleotides, the CDR3 is TGTGCCAGCAGTTTCAGGGGGCGTGCAGACTACGAGCAGTACGTC.

This clonotype showed up just a few times. J is TRBJ2-7 and V is TRBV6-2 or TRBV6-3; D unresolved. This CDR3 is built from 13 residues. Trimming pared 5 bases from V and 3 bases from J, leaving 11 bases between. CDR1 is MNHEY, CDR2 SVGEGT, per germline. The CDR3 DNA sequence: TGTGCCAGCAGTCCAACGCAGAACTACGAGCAGTACGTC. As protein: CASSPTQNYEQYV.

The chain links TRBV20-1 to TRBJ1-5, with D possibly being TRBD1 (6 bases). Trimming took off 0 bases at V and 1 base at J, with 13 bases between the two ends. Germline assignment: CDR1 DFQATT and CDR2 SNEGSKA (reference sequence). There are 16 residues in the CDR3. In DNA form, the CDR3 reads TGCAGTGCTAGAGACCCAGGGGCGGGGAGCAATCAGCCCCAGCATTTT. This gives the protein CSARDPGAGSNQPQHF.

With respect to this clonotype: This sequence may be a read error, since a much larger clone differs from it by one base. V is TRBV7-3 and J is TRBJ2-2; no clear D gene. Per germline, CDR1 SGHTA and CDR2 FQGTGA. This CDR3 has 14 amino acids. V was clipped by 5 bases and J by 5 bases, with 12 bases between them. This chain's CDR3 is CASSIPTETGELFF. The DNA of the CDR3 is TGTGCCAGCAGCATACCGACTGAGACCGGGGAGCTGTTTTTT. Based on the CDR3 plus reference TRBV7-3 and TRBJ2-2, the full variable domain is GAGVSQTPSNKVTEKGKYVELRCDPISGHTALYWYRQSLGQGPEFLIYFQGTGAADDSGLPNDRFFAVRPEGSVSTLKIQRTERGDSAVYLCASSIPTETGELFFGEGSRLTVL.

This clonotype was found a few times. The genes are TRBV28 and TRBJ2-5; 7 nucleotides agree with TRBD1. Per the germline V gene, CDR1 is MDHEN and CDR2 is SYDVKM. This CDR3 is 15 amino acids long. Trimming cost V 5 bases and J 1 base; bases outside gene matches: 7. The CDR3 loop reads CASSRTGLPQETQYF. The CDR3 DNA reads TGTGCCAGCAGTCGGACAGGCTTACCCCAAGAGACCCAGTACTTC.

The chain links TRBV29-1 to TRBJ1-2, with TRBD1 identical over 9 bases. Germline V gene sequence: CDR1 SQVTM, CDR2 ANQGSEA. This CDR3 comprises 13 residues. With 6 bases clipped from V and 3 bases from J, the junction kept 5 bases outside the gene matches. DNA of the CDR3: TGCAGCGTCTGGACAGGGGCGGACTATGGCTACACCTTC. Amino acid sequence: CSVWTGADYGYTF.

The J gene is TRBJ1-1, the V gene TRBV19, with a possible D match to TRBD1 (5 bases). Germline V lookup: CDR1 LNHDA, CDR2 SQIVND (reference sequence). The CDR3 runs to 17 residues. Deletions cut 3 bases from V and 5 bases from J, with 22 bases between. CDR3 in amino acids: CASSITDQGAFGTEAFF. In DNA, the CDR3 is TGTGCCAGTAGTATCACAGACCAGGGTGCTTTTGGGACTGAAGCTTTCTTT.